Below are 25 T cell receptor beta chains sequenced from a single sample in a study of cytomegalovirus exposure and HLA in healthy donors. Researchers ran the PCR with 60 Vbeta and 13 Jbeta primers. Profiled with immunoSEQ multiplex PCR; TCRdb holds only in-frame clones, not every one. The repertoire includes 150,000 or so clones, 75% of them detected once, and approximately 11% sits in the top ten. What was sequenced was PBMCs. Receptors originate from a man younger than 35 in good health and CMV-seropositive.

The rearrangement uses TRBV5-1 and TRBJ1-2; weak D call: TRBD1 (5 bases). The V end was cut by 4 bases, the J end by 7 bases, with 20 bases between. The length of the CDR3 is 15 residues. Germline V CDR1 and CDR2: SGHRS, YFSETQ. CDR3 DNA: TGCGCCAGCAGCGAAAGTTTGGGGACTCCCACTGGCTACACCTTC. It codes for CASSESLGTPTGYTF.

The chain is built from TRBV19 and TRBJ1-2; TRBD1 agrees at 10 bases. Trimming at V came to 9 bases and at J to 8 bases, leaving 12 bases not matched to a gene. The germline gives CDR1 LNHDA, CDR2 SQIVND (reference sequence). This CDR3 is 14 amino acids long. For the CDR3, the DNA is TGTGCCAGCTCGACCGACAGGGGGCTAGAAGGCTACACCTTC. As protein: CASSTDRGLEGYTF.

CDR3 residues: CASSLGGSGIGRSQTYNEQFF. The CDR3 region has the DNA TGCGCCAGCAGCTTGGGAGGCTCAGGGATCGGACGGTCTCAAACCTACAATGAGCAGTTCTTC. This chain joins TRBV5-1 and TRBJ2-1, with D perhaps matching TRBD1 (5 bases). Germline V gene lookup returns CDR1 SGHRS and CDR2 YFSETQ. The germline V and J ends were trimmed by 0 bases and 2 bases, with 27 bases remaining between them. There are 21 residues in the CDR3.

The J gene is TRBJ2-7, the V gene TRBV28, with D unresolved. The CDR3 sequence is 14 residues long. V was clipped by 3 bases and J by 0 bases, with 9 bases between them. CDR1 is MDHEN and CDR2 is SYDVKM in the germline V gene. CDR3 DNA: TGTGCCAGCAGTTTGTCCTATACCTCCTACGAGCAGTACTTC. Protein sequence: CASSLSYTSYEQYF.

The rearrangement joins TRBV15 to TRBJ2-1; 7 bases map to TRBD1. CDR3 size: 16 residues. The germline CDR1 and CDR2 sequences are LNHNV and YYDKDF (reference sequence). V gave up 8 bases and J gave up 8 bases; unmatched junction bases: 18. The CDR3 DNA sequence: TGTGCCACCCGCATTGGGTTGTTCAGGGGGATGGATGAGCAGTTCTTC. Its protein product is CATRIGLFRGMDEQFF.

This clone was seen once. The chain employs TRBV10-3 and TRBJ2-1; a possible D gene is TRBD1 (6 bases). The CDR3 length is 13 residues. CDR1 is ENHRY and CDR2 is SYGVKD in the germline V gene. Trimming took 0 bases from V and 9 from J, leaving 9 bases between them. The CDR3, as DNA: TGTGCCATCAGTGAGTCGAGAGGGGGTGAGCAGTTCTTC. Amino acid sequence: CAISESRGGEQFF.

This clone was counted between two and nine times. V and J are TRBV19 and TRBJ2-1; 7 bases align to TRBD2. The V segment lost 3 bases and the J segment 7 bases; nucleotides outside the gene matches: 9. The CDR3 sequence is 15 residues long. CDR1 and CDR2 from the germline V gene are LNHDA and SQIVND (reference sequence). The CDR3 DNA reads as TGTGCCAGTAGTATTAGGGCTAGCGGAGGGAATGAGCAGTTCTTC. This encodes CASSIRASGGNEQFF.

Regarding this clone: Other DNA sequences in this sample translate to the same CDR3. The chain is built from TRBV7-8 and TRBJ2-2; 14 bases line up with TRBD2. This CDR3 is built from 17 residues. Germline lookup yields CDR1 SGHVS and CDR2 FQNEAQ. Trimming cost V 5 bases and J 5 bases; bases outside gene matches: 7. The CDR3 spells CASSQTSGRAGTGELFF. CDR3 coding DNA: TGTGCCAGCAGCCAGACTAGCGGGAGGGCCGGGACCGGGGAGCTGTTTTTT. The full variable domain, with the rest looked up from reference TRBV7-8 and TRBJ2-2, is GAGVSQSPRYKVAKRGQDVALRCDPISGHVSLFWYQQALGQGPEFLTYFQNEAQLDKSGLPSDRFFAERPEGSVSTLKIQRTQQEDSAVYLCASSQTSGRAGTGELFFGEGSRLTVL.

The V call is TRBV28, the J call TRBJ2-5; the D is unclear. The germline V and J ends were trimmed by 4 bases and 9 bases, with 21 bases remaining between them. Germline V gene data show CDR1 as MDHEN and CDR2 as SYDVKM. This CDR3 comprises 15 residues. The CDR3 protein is CASSSQFSTKSAQYF. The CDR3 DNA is TGTGCCAGCAGTTCCCAATTCTCCACTAAATCGGCCCAGTACTTC.

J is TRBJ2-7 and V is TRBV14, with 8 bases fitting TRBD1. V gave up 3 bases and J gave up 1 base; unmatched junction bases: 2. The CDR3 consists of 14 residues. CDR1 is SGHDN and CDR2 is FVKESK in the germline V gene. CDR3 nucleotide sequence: TGTGCCAGCAGCCACCGACAGGGGTCCTACGAGCAGTACTTC. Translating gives CASSHRQGSYEQYF.

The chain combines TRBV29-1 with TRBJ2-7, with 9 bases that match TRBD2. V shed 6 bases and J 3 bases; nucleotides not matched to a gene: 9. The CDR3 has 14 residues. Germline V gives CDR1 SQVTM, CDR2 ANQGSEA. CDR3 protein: CSVVLAGVLYEQYF. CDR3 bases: TGCAGCGTCGTCTTAGCGGGAGTTCTCTACGAGCAGTACTTC.

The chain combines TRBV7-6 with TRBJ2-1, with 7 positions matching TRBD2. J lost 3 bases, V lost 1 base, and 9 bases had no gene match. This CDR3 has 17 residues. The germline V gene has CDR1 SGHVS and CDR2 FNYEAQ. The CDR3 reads CASSLGSSGTHYNEQFF. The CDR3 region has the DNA TGTGCCAGCAGCTTAGGGTCTAGCGGAACCCACTACAATGAGCAGTTCTTC. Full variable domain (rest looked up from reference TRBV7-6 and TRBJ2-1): GAGVSQSPRYKVTKRGQDVALRCDPISGHVSLYWYRQALGQGPEFLTYFNYEAQQDKSGLPNDRFSAERPEGSISTLTIQRTEQRDSAMYRCASSLGSSGTHYNEQFFGPGTRLTVL.

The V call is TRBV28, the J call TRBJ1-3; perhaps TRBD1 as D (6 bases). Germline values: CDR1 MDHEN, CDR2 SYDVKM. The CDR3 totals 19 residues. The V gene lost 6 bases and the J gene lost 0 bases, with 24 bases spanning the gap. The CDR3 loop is CASRTGFFGVTNSGNTIYF. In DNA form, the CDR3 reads TGTGCCAGCAGGACAGGCTTTTTCGGGGTAACTAACTCTGGAAACACCATATATTTT.

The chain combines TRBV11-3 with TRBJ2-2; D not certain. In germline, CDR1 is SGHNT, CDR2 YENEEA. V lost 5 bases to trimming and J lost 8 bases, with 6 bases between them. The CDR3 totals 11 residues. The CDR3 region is CASSRAGELFF. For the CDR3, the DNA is TGTGCCAGCAGCCGAGCAGGGGAGCTGTTTTTT.

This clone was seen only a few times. CDR3 DNA sequence: TGTGCCAGTAGTATGACAGGGGGCCCCTACGAGCAGTACTTC. This sequence encodes CASSMTGGPYEQYF. This rearrangement joins TRBV19 to TRBJ2-7, with 10 nucleotides matching TRBD1. CDR1 is LNHDA and CDR2 is SQIVND in the germline V gene (reference sequence). V trimming: 3 bases; J trimming: 2 bases; junction bases outside the gene matches: 1. This CDR3 comprises 14 residues.

The CDR3 region has the DNA TGTGCCAGTGGGACAGCCTTAAATGAAAAACTGTTTTTT. This translates into CASGTALNEKLFF. This chain connects TRBV2 to TRBJ1-4; 7 nucleotides match TRBD1. V shed 9 bases and J 5 bases; nucleotides not matched to a gene: 6. The germline V gene has CDR1 SNHLY and CDR2 FYNNEI. This CDR3 is 13 amino acids long.

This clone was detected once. The CDR3 DNA reads as TGTGCCAGCAGCTTCGCCGGGACAGGGCGAGACGAGCAGTACTTC. Residues: CASSFAGTGRDEQYF. This chain connects TRBV7-9 to TRBJ2-7; the match to TRBD1 covers 9 bases. The CDR3 totals 15 residues. V shed 3 bases, J shed 5 bases, and the junction held 8 bases outside the gene matches. The germline CDR1 and CDR2 sequences are SEHNR and FQNEAQ (reference sequence).

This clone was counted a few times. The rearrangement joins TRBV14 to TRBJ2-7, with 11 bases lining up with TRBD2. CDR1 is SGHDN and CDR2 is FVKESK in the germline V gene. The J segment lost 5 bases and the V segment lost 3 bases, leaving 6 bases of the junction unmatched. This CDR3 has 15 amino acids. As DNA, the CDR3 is TGTGCCAGCAGCCAGATACTAGCGGGAGTACACGAGCAGTACTTC. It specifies CASSQILAGVHEQYF.

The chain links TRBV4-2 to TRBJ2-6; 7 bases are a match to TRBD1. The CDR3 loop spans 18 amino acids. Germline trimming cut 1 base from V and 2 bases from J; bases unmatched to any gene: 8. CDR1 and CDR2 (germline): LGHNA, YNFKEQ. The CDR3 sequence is CASSQGMTGPAGANVLTF. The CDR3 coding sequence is TGTGCCAGCAGCCAAGGTATGACAGGGCCTGCTGGGGCCAACGTCCTGACTTTC.

The CDR3, as DNA: TGTGCCAGCAGCCGGACTAGCGGGAGTTACAATGAGCAGTTCTTC. This codes for CASSRTSGSYNEQFF. The rearrangement uses TRBV9 and TRBJ2-1; TRBD2 agrees at 13 bases. Trimming removed 4 bases from V and 4 bases from J; junction bases left unmatched: 2. Germline V gives CDR1 SGDLS, CDR2 YYNGEE. The CDR3 has 15 residues.

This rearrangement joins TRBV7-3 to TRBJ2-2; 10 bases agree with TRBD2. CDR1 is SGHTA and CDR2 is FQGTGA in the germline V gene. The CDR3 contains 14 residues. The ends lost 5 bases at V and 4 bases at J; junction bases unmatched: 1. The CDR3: CASSRTSGTGELFF. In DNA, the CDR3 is TGTGCCAGCAGCCGGACTAGCGGCACCGGGGAGCTGTTTTTT.

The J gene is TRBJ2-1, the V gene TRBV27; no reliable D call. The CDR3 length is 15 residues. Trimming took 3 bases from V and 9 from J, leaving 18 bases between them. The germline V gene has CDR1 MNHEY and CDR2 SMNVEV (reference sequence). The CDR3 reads CASSLLTPSISEQFF. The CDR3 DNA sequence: TGTGCCAGCAGTTTGTTAACCCCTTCCATCAGTGAGCAGTTCTTC.

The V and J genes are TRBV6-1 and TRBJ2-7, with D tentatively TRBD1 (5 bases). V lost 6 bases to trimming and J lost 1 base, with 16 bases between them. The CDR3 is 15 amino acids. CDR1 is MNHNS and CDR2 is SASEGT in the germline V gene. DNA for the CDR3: TGTGCCAGCAGGGACCCTCAGGGTTTGTCCTACGAGCAGTACTTC. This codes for CASRDPQGLSYEQYF.

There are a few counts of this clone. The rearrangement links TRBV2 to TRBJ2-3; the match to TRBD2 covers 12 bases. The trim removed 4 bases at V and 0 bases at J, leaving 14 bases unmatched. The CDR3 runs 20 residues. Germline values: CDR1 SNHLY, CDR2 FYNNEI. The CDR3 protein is CASSAPARTSGKVSTDTQYF. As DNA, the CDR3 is TGTGCCAGCAGTGCCCCAGCAAGGACTAGCGGGAAAGTGAGCACAGATACGCAGTATTTT. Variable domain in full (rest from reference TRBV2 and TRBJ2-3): EPEVTQTPSHQVTQMGQEVILRCVPISNHLYFYWYRQILGQKVEFLVSFYNNEISEKSEIFDDQFSVERPDGSNFTLKIRSTKLEDSAMYFCASSAPARTSGKVSTDTQYFGPGTRLTVL.

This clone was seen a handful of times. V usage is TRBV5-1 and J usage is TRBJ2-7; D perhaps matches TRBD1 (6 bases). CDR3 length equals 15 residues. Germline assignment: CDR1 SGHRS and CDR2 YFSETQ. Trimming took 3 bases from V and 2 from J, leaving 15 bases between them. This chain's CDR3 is CASSSGQLQTYEQYF. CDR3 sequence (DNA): TGCGCCAGCAGCTCCGGACAGCTCCAGACCTACGAGCAGTACTTC.